This entry concerns a single T cell receptor beta chain. Its antigen is not known. TCRdb keeps only in-frame clones here, not all; method: immunoSEQ multiplex PCR. The sample holds about 64,000 clones; 80% are singletons and the top ten take over 11%. The sample belongs to a study of T cell responses to AZD1222 COVID-19 vaccine. The CDR3 length is 15 residues. Germline CDR1 MGHRA, CDR2 YSYEKL. Trimming took off 1 base at V and 5 bases at J, with 14 bases between the two ends. General observations from the study: Females outnumbered males among donors, who were mostly white British; clonal diversity was possibly underestimated. Epitopes outside B.1.351 and B.1.1.7 mutated regions reportedly drew nearly half of spike TCRs. Spike-specific TCR repertoires showed rising breadth and depth after two AZD1222 doses. At baseline, seropositivity was found in only 5 to 7 AZD1222 recipients.

This sequence joins TRBV4-1 and TRBJ1-2; D perhaps matches TRBD1 (5 bases). The sequencing here drew on peripheral blood, taken 28 days after the second AZD1222 dose. This clonotype was obtained from an adult who received the AZD1222 COVID-19 vaccine. The CDR3 loop is CASSQAAGMMYGYTF. The DNA of the CDR3 is TGCGCCAGCAGCCAAGCGGCAGGGATGATGTATGGCTACACCTTC.